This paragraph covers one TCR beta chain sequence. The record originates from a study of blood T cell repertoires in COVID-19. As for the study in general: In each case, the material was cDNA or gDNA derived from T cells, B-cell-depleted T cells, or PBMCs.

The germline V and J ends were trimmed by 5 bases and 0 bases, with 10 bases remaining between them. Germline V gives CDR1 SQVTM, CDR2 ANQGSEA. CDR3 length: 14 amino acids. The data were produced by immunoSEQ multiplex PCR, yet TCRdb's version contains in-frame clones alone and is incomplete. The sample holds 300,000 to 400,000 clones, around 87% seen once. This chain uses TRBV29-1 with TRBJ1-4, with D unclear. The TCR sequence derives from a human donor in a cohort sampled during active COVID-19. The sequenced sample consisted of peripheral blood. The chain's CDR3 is CSVLHGATNEKLFF. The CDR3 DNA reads TGCAGCGTTCTTCACGGAGCAACTAATGAAAAACTGTTTTTT.